These 2 T cell receptor beta chains were sequenced from one sample in a study of regulatory T cells in long-lasting Graves disease. Building the TCR beta libraries relied on iRepertoire HTBI primers, and CDR3 regions underwent Arm-PCR. TCRdb used MiXCR to reprocess the multiplex PCR reads, holding one entry per CDR3 protein. The table includes roughly 420,000 distinct CDR3 sequences, approximately 14% detected once. This sample's time point: newly diagnosed GD, antithyroid drugs for less than 3 months. Isolated PBMC RNA provided the starting material for the TCR library. A further study also used this sample, focusing on T cells in Graves' hyperthyroidism and ophthalmopathy.

Sequences were derived from peripheral blood mononuclear cells (PBMCs), sampled at new diagnosis, from a patient treated with antithyroid drugs. Receptors originate from a woman in her 50s with Graves disease.

This clonotype was found many times. The CDR3 loop is CASSQPATGLAKNIQYF. The DNA of the CDR3 is TGCGCCAGCAGCCAACCTGCGACAGGCCTAGCCAAAAACATTCAGTACTTC. V is TRBV4-1 and J is TRBJ2-4; TRBD1 might be the D (6 bases). Trimming shortened V by 2 bases and J by 0 bases, and 14 bases separated the two germline ends. The CDR3 consists of 17 residues. Germline CDR1 MGHRA, CDR2 YSYEKL.

Worth noting for this clonotype: This could be a read error, since a much larger clone is one nucleotide away. Without the conserved terminal phenylalanine or tryptophan, this CDR3 likely stems from a read error. V gene TRBV9 combines with J gene TRBJ2-7, with 7 bases that match TRBD2. Germline loops: CDR1 SGDLS, CDR2 YYNGEE. Trimming cost V 0 bases and J 7 bases; bases outside gene matches: 7. The CDR3 consists of 14 residues. In DNA form, the CDR3 reads TGTGCCAGCAGCGTAGAAGTTGCGGGACTAGAGCAGTACTCC. Protein: CASSVEVAGLEQYS.